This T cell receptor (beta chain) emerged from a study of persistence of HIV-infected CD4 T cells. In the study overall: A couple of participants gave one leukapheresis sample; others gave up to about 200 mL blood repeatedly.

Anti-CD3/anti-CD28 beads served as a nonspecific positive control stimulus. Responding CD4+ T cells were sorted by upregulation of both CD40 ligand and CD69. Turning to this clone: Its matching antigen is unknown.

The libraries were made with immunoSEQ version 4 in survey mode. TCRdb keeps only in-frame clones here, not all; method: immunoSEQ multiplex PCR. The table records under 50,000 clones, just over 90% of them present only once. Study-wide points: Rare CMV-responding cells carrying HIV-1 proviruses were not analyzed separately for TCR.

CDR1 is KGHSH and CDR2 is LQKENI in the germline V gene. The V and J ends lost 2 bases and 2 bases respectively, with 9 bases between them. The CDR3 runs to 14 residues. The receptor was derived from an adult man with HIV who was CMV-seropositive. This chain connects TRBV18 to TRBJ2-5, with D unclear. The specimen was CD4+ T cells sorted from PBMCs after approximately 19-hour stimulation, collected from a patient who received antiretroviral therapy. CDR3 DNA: TGTGCCAGCTCACCAAGGACGCTTCAAGAGACCCAGTACTTC. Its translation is CASSPRTLQETQYF.